The TCR beta chain described here comes from a study of blood T cell repertoires in COVID-19. On the study more broadly: Acute and convalescent COVID-19 samples came from the United States, Italy and Spain.

Per the original methods: Reference gene primer amplification yielded estimated nucleated cell counts. Profiling relied on immunoSEQ multiplex PCR, and the TCRdb table lists in-frame clones only, not all of them. The DNA was the basis for D and trimming; V, J and clone size are from that table. Of roughly 200,000 clones in the sample, less than 90% were seen once. The junction had 7 bases not matched to a gene; V was cut back by 5 bases and J by 2 bases. The CDR3 totals 15 residues. Germline lookup yields CDR1 MNHEY and CDR2 SMNVEV (reference sequence). Participant reports of clinical history set cohort assignment.

This receptor was identified in a woman aged 45-65 years in a cohort exposed to, infected with or recovered from COVID-19 (not recorded which). The specimen was PBMCs or T cells enriched from blood (not recorded which). This sequence joins TRBV27 and TRBJ1-2; 8 bases map to TRBD1. The CDR3: CASSERDRINYGYTF. The CDR3 nucleotides read TGTGCCAGCAGTGAGCGGGACAGGATAAACTATGGCTACACCTTC.